These T cell receptor beta chains were read from a single sample in a study of T-cell reconstitution after alpha-beta-depleted transplantation in children. TCRdb independently ran MiXCR on the PCR reads; one entry per CDR3 protein. The top ten clones hold around 28% of a sample with around 440,000 distinct CDR3 sequences, 16% of them seen once. Sequenced here: PBMCs, mostly from graft donor cells, sampled 360 days after TCRalphabeta/CD19-depleted stem cell transplant. All receptors come from a boy in the first two years of life who had a stem cell transplant for Wiskott-Aldrich syndrome, so the T cells may come from the graft donor. Both conserved end residues are part of each CDR3. The D gene is left open where the match is weak. Clone size is stated in some rows and not others, as once, few, many or a class when expanded.

j_call,v_call,clone_size,d_call,cdr3_aa,cdr3_nt
TRBJ1-2,TRBV12-3/TRBV12-4,many,.,CASSSGALAIYGYTF,TGTGCCAGCAGTTCAGGGGCGTTGGCTATCTATGGCTACACCTTC
TRBJ2-7,TRBV5-1,.,TRBD2,CASSPWTSGPTQYF,TGCGCCAGCAGCCCATGGACTAGCGGCCCCACGCAGTACTTC
TRBJ1-6,TRBV4-3,.,.,CASSQVPIGHSPLHF,TGCGCCAGCAGCCAAGTACCCATCGGCCATTCACCCCTCCACTTT
TRBJ2-5,TRBV29-1,few,TRBD2,CSVKGLAGGLETQYF,TGCAGCGTTAAGGGACTAGCGGGGGGGCTTGAGACCCAGTACTTC
TRBJ2-5,TRBV29-1,few,.,CSVEMAAGTQYF,TGCAGCGTTGAAATGGCCGCAGGGACCCAGTACTTC
TRBJ1-2,TRBV6-2/TRBV6-3,.,.,CASSYPRKANYGYTF,TGTGCCAGCAGTTACCCAAGGAAAGCTAACTATGGCTACACCTTC
TRBJ2-1,TRBV11-3,.,TRBD1,CASSNRDRGYNEQFF,TGTGCCAGCAGCAACCGGGACAGGGGCTACAATGAGCAGTTCTTC
TRBJ1-3,TRBV12-3/TRBV12-4,.,.,CASSPDGSSGNTIYF,TGTGCCAGCAGCCCAGACGGATCCTCTGGAAACACCATATATTTT
TRBJ2-7,TRBV6-1,.,TRBD2,CASSNKAGGEANELYF,TGTGCCAGCAGTAATAAAGCGGGAGGGGAGGCAAACGAGCTGTACTTC
TRBJ2-5,TRBV5-1,.,TRBD1,CASSPYRDRAQETQYF,TGCGCCAGCAGCCCTTACCGGGACAGGGCCCAAGAGACCCAGTACTTC
TRBJ2-3,TRBV5-1,few,.,CASSAIPGLTDTQYF,TGCGCCAGCAGCGCCATCCCGGGACTCACAGATACGCAGTATTTT
TRBJ2-1,TRBV24-1,few,.,CATSEPRSYNEQFF,TGTGCCACCAGTGAACCGAGATCCTACAATGAGCAGTTCTTC
TRBJ2-7,TRBV6-1,few,.,CASALRQGRYEQYF,TGTGCCAGCGCCCTAAGGCAGGGTCGCTACGAGCAGTACTTC
TRBJ2-1,TRBV20-1,few,TRBD2,CSAREIFGLAEEQFF,TGCAGTGCTAGAGAGATCTTTGGACTAGCGGAAGAGCAGTTCTTC
TRBJ2-1,TRBV7-2,.,.,CASSLHRDKPFF,TGTGCCAGCAGCTTACATCGGGACAAGCCGTTCTTC
TRBJ2-1,TRBV10-3,.,.,CAISETYRGNEQFF,TGTGCCATCAGTGAGACTTATAGGGGCAATGAGCAGTTCTTC
TRBJ2-1,TRBV5-8,.,TRBD2,CASSPGGLAGDNEQFF,TGTGCCAGCAGCCCTGGGGGACTAGCGGGTGACAATGAGCAGTTCTTC
TRBJ2-1,TRBV6-5,many,.,CASSYTGHSYNEQFF,TGTGCCAGCAGTTACACAGGGCACTCCTACAATGAGCAGTTCTTC
TRBJ1-5,TRBV3-1,few,.,CASSQDRMRQPQHF,TGTGCCAGCAGCCAAGATCGAATGAGGCAGCCCCAGCATTTT
TRBJ2-1,TRBV24-1,few,.,CATSMGGEQFF,TGTGCCACCAGTATGGGTGGGGAGCAGTTCTTC
TRBJ1-1,TRBV7-2,few,.,CASSTKGGNTEAFF,TGTGCCAGCAGCACCAAAGGGGGGAACACTGAAGCTTTCTTT
TRBJ2-3,TRBV7-6,.,TRBD2,CASSSRLAGLTDTQYF,TGTGCCAGCAGCTCCCGACTAGCGGGGTTGACAGATACGCAGTATTTT
TRBJ2-2,TRBV12-3/TRBV12-4,.,.,CASRGTQQTGELFF,TGTGCCAGCAGAGGGACCCAACAAACCGGGGAGCTGTTTTTT
TRBJ2-1,TRBV5-1,.,TRBD2,CASSLAASGRLRGYNEQFF,TGCGCCAGCAGCTTGGCGGCTAGCGGGAGGCTCAGAGGATACAATGAGCAGTTCTTC
TRBJ1-1,TRBV4-2,few,TRBD1,CASSRLPGQETSEAFF,TGTGCCAGCAGCCGACTCCCCGGACAGGAGACGTCTGAAGCTTTCTTT
TRBJ2-1,TRBV18,few,TRBD2,CASSPYGLAVYSYNEQFF,TGTGCCAGCTCACCCTATGGACTAGCGGTTTACTCCTACAATGAGCAGTTCTTC
TRBJ2-1,TRBV28,.,.,CASSPLENNEQFF,TGTGCCAGCAGCCCACTAGAAAACAATGAGCAGTTCTTC
TRBJ2-2,TRBV14,few,.,CASSHLRRTGELFF,TGTGCCAGCAGCCATCTGCGCCGGACAGGGGAGCTGTTTTTT
TRBJ2-5,TRBV30,.,TRBD1,CAWARTGVQETQYF,TGTGCCTGGGCTCGGACAGGGGTGCAAGAGACCCAGTACTTC
TRBJ2-7,TRBV10-3,.,.,CAIRISLYEQYF,TGTGCCATCAGAATCTCCCTCTACGAGCAGTACTTC
TRBJ2-5,TRBV5-1,.,.,CASSRPGRGRQETQYF,TGCGCCAGCAGCCGCCCGGGTAGGGGACGGCAGGAGACCCAGTACTTC
TRBJ1-1,TRBV12-3/TRBV12-4,many,.,CASSLRHMNTEAFF,TGTGCCAGCAGTTTACGGCATATGAACACTGAAGCTTTCTTT
TRBJ2-7,TRBV12-3/TRBV12-4,many,.,CASRDKTYEQYF,TGTGCCAGCAGGGACAAAACCTACGAGCAGTACTTC
TRBJ2-1,TRBV13,many,TRBD2,CASSLERGGLYNEQFF,TGTGCCAGCAGCCTGGAGCGGGGGGGCCTTTACAATGAGCAGTTCTTC
TRBJ1-5,TRBV18,few,.,CASSPGGSHYNQPQHF,TGTGCCAGCTCACCAGGGGGTTCTCACTACAATCAGCCCCAGCATTTT
TRBJ1-1,TRBV20-1,few,.,CSAARTGHWNTEAFF,TGCAGTGCTGCGCGCACGGGACATTGGAACACTGAAGCTTTCTTT
TRBJ1-2,TRBV10-2,few,TRBD1,CASIATGSYGYTF,TGCGCCAGCATTGCGACAGGGTCCTATGGCTACACCTTC
TRBJ2-5,TRBV29-1,many,.,CSVGAGVQTQYF,TGCAGCGTTGGGGCAGGGGTGCAGACCCAGTACTTC
TRBJ2-1,TRBV4-3,few,.,CASSQDQLWEQFF,TGCGCCAGCAGCCAAGACCAGTTGTGGGAGCAGTTCTTC
TRBJ2-5,TRBV12-3/TRBV12-4,few,.,CASSFQGFGETQYF,TGTGCCAGCAGTTTTCAAGGGTTCGGAGAGACCCAGTACTTC
TRBJ1-6,TRBV25-1,.,.,CASSEMKGWNSPLHF,TGTGCCAGCAGTGAAATGAAGGGTTGGAATTCACCCCTCCACTTT
TRBJ2-3,TRBV20-1,many,TRBD2,CSARRSGNTDTQYF,TGCAGTGCTAGAAGAAGCGGGAATACAGATACGCAGTATTTT
TRBJ2-3,TRBV20-1,.,TRBD2,CSAVTSGTWQYF,TGCAGTGCTGTGACTAGCGGTACGTGGCAGTATTTT
TRBJ2-3,TRBV4-3,.,.,CASSQDWVEREADTQYF,TGCGCCAGCAGCCAAGATTGGGTCGAGCGAGAGGCAGATACGCAGTATTTT
TRBJ2-1,TRBV5-1,.,.,CASSFINSGAGPGTSYNEQFF,TGCGCCAGCAGCTTTATTAATTCGGGGGCGGGTCCAGGTACATCCTACAATGAGCAGTTCTTC
TRBJ1-5,TRBV27,.,.,CASSRPNEPQHF,TGTGCCAGCAGTCGCCCTAATGAGCCCCAGCATTTT
TRBJ1-5,TRBV10-3,.,.,CAISEWGPNQPQHF,TGTGCCATCAGTGAGTGGGGTCCCAATCAGCCCCAGCATTTT
TRBJ1-2,TRBV5-1,few,.,CASSLRGSDGYTF,TGCGCCAGCAGTCTGAGGGGGAGCGATGGCTACACCTTC
TRBJ2-7,TRBV4-3,.,TRBD2,CASSQDGTSGGEQYF,TGCGCCAGCAGCCAAGATGGGACTAGCGGGGGCGAGCAGTACTTC
TRBJ2-7,TRBV4-3,few,.,CASSQVGTFHEQYF,TGCGCCAGCAGCCAAGTAGGGACATTCCACGAGCAGTACTTC
TRBJ2-7,TRBV5-1,.,TRBD1,CASSLNRGKYEQYF,TGCGCCAGCAGCTTAAACAGGGGGAAATACGAGCAGTACTTC
TRBJ2-3,TRBV5-1,.,.,CASSRYSGPASTDTQYF,TGCGCCAGCAGCCGCTACTCAGGTCCCGCTAGCACAGATACGCAGTATTTT
TRBJ2-3,TRBV5-1,.,.,CASSIGGPTDTQYF,TGCGCCAGCAGCATAGGAGGACCCACAGATACGCAGTATTTT
TRBJ1-3,TRBV6-5,few,.,CASSYSALFSGNTIYF,TGTGCCAGCAGTTACTCGGCTCTTTTCTCTGGAAACACCATATATTTT
TRBJ2-2,TRBV4-1,few,TRBD2,CASSQDYTLAAGELFF,TGCGCCAGCAGCCAAGATTATACACTAGCGGCCGGGGAGCTGTTTTTT
TRBJ1-1,TRBV29-1,few,.,CSVDGVLNTEAFF,TGCAGCGTTGATGGGGTCCTGAACACTGAAGCTTTCTTT
TRBJ2-1,TRBV24-1,.,.,CATSGLATYNEQFF,TGTGCCACCAGTGGGCTAGCGACCTACAATGAGCAGTTCTTC